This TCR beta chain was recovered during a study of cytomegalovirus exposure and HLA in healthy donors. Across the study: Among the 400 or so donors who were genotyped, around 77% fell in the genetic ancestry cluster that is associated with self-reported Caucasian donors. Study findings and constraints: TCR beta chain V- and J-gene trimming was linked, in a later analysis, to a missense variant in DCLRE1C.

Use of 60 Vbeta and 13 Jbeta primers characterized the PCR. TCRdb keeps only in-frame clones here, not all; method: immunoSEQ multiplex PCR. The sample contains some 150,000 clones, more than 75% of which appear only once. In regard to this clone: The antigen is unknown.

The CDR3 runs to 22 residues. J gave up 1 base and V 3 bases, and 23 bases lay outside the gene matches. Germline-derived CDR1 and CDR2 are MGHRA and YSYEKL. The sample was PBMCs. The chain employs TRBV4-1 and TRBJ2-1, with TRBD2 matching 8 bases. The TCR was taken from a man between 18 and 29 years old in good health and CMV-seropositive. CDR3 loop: CASSQQRTSGRTMGVSYNEQFF. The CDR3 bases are TGCGCCAGCAGCCAGCAACGAACTAGCGGAAGAACTATGGGGGTTTCCTACAATGAGCAGTTCTTC.